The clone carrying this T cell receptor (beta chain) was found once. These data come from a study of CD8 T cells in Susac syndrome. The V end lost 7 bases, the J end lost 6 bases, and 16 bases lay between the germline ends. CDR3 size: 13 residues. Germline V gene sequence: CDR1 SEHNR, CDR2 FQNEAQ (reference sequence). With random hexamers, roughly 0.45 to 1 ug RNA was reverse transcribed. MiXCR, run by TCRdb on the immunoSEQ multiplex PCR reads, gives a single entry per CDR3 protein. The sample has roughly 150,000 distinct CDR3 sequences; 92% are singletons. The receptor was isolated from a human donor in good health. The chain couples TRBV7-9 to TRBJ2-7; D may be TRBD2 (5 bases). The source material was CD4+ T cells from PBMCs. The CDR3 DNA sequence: TGTGCCAGCACCCCCCCTAGCTCGGTCGAGCAGTACTTC. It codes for CASTPPSSVEQYF.